The subject of this entry is one T cell receptor beta chain. Its antigen remains unknown. The sample belongs to a study of T cells in Graves' hyperthyroidism and ophthalmopathy. Across the study: Blood was drawn when the patient was first diagnosed and still untreated.

Cells are PBMCs isolated from around 9.4 ml of fresh blood. Amplification yielded TCR beta CDR3 regions, with RNA transcripts as the source. The TCR CDR3 was amplified in a first-round RT-PCR using the HTBI primer set. A single record per CDR3 protein comes from TCRdb applying MiXCR to the multiplex PCR reads. The sample lists 500,000 or so distinct CDR3 sequences; about 15% were seen once. Findings of the study overall: Ophthalmopathy onset followed model prediction by a median approximately 5.9 months. Blood samples included most of the expanded thyroid clonotypes exceeding 0.001.

The V end was cut by 0 bases, the J end by 4 bases, with 12 bases between. Germline V gives CDR1 LGHNA, CDR2 YNFKEQ. The CDR3 contains 15 residues. The sample was blood. The V gene is TRBV4-2, the J gene TRBJ2-5; D gene uncertain. The TCR comes from a woman aged 18-29 years with Graves' ophthalmopathy. The CDR3 coding sequence is TGTGCCAGCAGCCAAGAAGATACACGGACAGAGACCCAGTACTTC. Translating it yields CASSQEDTRTETQYF.